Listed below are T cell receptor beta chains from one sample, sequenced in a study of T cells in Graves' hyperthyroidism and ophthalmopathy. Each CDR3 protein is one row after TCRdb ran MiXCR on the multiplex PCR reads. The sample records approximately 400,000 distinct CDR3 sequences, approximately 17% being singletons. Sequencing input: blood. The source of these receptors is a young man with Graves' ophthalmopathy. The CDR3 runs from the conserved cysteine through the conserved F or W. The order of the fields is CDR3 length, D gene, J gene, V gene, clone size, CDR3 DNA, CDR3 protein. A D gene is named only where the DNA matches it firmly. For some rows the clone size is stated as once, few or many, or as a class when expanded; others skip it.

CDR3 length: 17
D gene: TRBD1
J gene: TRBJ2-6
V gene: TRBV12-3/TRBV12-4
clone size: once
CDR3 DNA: TGTGCCAGCAGCCGGGGACAGGTAGTCTCTGGGGCCAACGTCCTGACTTTC
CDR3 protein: CASSRGQVVSGANVLTF

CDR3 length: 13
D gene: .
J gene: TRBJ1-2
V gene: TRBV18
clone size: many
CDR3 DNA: TGTGCCAGCTCACCATCGGACTCTAGGGGCTACACCTTC
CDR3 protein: CASSPSDSRGYTF

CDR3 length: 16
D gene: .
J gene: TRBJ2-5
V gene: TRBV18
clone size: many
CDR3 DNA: TGTGCCAGCTCACCGGGGCGGAACCTCCGCCAAGAGACCCAGTACTTC
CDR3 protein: CASSPGRNLRQETQYF

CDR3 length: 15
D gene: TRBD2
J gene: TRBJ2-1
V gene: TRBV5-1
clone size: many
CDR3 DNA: TGCGCCAGCAGCTCGACTAGCGGGGTCTACAATGAGCAGTTCTTC
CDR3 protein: CASSSTSGVYNEQFF

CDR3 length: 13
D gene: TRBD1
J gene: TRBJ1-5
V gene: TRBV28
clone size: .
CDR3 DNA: TGTGCCAGCAGTTCCTACAGGGGTATGTCCCAGCATTTT
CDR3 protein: CASSSYRGMSQHF

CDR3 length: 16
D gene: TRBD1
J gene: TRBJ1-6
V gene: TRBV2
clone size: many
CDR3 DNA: TGTGCCAGCGACTGGGACAGAAGCTCCTATAATTCACCCCTCCACTTT
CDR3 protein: CASDWDRSSYNSPLHF

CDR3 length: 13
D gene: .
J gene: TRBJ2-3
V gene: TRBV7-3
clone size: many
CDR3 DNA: TGTGCCAGCAGCATTGCGACCGAAGATACGCAGTATTTT
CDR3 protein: CASSIATEDTQYF

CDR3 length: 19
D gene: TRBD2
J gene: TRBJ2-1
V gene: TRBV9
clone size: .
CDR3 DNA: TGTGCCAGCGGCCGAATACGGACTAGCGGGAGGGCCTCCTACAATGAGCAGTTCTTC
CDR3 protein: CASGRIRTSGRASYNEQFF

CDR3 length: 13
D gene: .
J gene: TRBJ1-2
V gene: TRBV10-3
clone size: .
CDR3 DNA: TGTGCCATCAGTGAGTCGTCGGGGAATGGCTACACCTTC
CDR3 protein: CAISESSGNGYTF

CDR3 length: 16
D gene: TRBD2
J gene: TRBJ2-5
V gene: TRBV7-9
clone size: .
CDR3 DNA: TGTGCCAGCAGCCAATCAAGCGGGGGGGGTCGTGAGACCCAGTACTTC
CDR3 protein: CASSQSSGGGRETQYF

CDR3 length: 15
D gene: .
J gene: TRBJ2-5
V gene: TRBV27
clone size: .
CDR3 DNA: TGTGCCAGCAGAGTGGAGTGGGGAAACCAAGAGACCCAGTACTTC
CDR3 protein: CASRVEWGNQETQYF

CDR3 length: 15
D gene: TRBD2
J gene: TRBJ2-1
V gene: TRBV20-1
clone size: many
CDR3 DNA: TGCAGTGCTAGTGGGACTATCCTCCTTGGTAATGAGCAGTTCTTC
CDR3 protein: CSASGTILLGNEQFF

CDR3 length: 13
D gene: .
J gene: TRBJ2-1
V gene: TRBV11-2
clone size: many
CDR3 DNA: TGTGCCAGCAGTACAAACAACCGCAATGAGCAGTTCTTC
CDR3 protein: CASSTNNRNEQFF

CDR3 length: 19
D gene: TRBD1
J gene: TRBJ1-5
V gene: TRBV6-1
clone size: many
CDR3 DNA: TGTGCCAGCACCAATCACGGGTGGGGCAGGGGGGTTTTTAATCAGCCCCAGCATTTT
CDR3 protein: CASTNHGWGRGVFNQPQHF

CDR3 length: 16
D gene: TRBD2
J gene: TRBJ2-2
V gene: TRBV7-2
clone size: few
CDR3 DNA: TGTGCCAGCAGCTTGGGGACTAGCGGGCGCACCGGGGAGCTGTTTTTT
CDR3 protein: CASSLGTSGRTGELFF

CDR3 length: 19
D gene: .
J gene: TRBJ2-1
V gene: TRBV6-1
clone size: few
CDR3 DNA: TGTGCCAGCAGTTCTCTCTATTCGGACCCCAGGAAATCCTACAATGAGCAGTTCTTC
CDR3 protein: CASSSLYSDPRKSYNEQFF

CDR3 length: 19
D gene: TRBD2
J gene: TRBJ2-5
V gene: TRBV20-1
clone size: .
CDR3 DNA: TGCAGTGCTAAGACACAAGGACTAGCGGGGGGGCCCATGGAGGAGACCCAGTACTTC
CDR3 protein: CSAKTQGLAGGPMEETQYF

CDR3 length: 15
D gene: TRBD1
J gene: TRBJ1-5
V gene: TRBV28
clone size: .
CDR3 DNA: TGTGCCAGCAGTTATTCGGGACAGACTATACAGCCCCAGCATTTT
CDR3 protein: CASSYSGQTIQPQHF

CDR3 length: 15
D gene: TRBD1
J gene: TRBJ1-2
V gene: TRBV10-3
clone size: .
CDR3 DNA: TGTGCCATCAGTGAGTCTATGGAGGGGGCGAGGGGCTACACCTTC
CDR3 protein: CAISESMEGARGYTF

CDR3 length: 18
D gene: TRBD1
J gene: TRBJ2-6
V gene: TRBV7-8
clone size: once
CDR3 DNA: TGTACCAGCAGCTTAGCCGGGACAGAGTTCTCTGGGGCCAACGTCCTGACTTTC
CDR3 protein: CTSSLAGTEFSGANVLTF

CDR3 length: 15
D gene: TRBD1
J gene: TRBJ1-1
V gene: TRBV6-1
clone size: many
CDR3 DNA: TGTGCCAGCAGTTTGCAGGGGGCTGAGTACACTGAAGCTTTCTTT
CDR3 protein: CASSLQGAEYTEAFF

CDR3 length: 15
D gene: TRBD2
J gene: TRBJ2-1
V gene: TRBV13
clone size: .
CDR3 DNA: TGTGCCAGCAGCCGCGGGGCTAGCGGGGAAAGTGAGCAGTTCTTC
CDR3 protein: CASSRGASGESEQFF

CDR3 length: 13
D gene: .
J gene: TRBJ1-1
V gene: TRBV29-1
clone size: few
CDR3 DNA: TGCAGCGTGCCTGACCCCGTCGGTACTGAAGCTTTCTTT
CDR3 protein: CSVPDPVGTEAFF

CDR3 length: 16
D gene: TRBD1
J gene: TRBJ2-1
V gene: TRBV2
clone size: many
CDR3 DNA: TGTGCCAGCAGTGATAGAAAGACAGGGGGCCCCGGTGAGCAGTTCTTC
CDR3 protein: CASSDRKTGGPGEQFF

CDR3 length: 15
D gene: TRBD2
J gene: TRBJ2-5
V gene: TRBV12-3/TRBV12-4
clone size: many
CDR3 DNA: TGTGCCAGCAGTTTAAACGGGGGGGCCTTAGAGACCCAGTACTTC
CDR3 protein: CASSLNGGALETQYF

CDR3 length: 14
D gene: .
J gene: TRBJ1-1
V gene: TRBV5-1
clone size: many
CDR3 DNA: TGCGCCAGCAGCTCCTACAGACCGAACACTGAAGCTTTCTTT
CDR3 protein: CASSSYRPNTEAFF

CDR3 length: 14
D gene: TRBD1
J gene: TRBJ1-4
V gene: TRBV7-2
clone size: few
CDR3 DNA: TGTGCCAGCAGCCCAACAGGGGTTAGAGAAAAACTGTTTTTT
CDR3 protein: CASSPTGVREKLFF

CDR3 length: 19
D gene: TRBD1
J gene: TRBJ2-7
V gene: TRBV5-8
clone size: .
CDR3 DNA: TGTGCCAGCACCCCCCGACGTGGGACAGGGGGCGTCCTCTCCTACGAGCAGTACTTC
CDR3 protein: CASTPRRGTGGVLSYEQYF

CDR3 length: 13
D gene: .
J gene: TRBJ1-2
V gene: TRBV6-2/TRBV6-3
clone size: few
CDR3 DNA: TGTGCCAGTTCCCGGGGGTACCGGTATGGCTACACCTTC
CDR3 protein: CASSRGYRYGYTF

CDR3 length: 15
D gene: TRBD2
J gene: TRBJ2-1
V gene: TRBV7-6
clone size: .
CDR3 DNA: TGTGCCAGCAGCTTAGTAGCGGGGGGGCGGGGTGAGCAGTTCTTC
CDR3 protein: CASSLVAGGRGEQFF

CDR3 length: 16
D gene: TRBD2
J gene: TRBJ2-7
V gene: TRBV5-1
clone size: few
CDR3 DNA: TGCGCCAGCAGCCTCCGGGGGGGGGGCGCGTCCTACGAGCAGTACTTC
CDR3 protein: CASSLRGGGASYEQYF